This T cell receptor beta chain is drawn from a study of T cell responses to AZD1222 COVID-19 vaccine. Study outcomes and limitations: Most donors were white British, females outnumbered males, and clonal diversity was possibly underestimated. It was only after the peak T cell response that any repertoires were sampled. Baseline seropositivity occurred in only six or seven AZD1222 recipients.

This clone appeared a few times. What it recognizes is unknown. CDR1 is KGHSH and CDR2 is LQKENI in the germline V gene. Trimming at V came to 3 bases and at J to 10 bases, leaving 13 bases not matched to a gene. The CDR3 totals 16 residues. The repertoire was sequenced with immunoSEQ multiplex PCR; TCRdb's copy has only in-frame clones and lacks some. Of about 150,000 clones in the sample, approximately 87% are singletons; the top ten hold under 7%. The TCR originated in an adult in good health. The chain carries TRBV18 and TRBJ2-1; TRBD1 matches 9 bases. The sequences come from peripheral blood, collected on day 0 of MenACWY control vaccination. The CDR3 sequence: CASSPSTGTGREEQFF. CDR3 coding DNA: TGTGCCAGCTCACCGTCAACCGGGACAGGGAGGGAAGAGCAGTTCTTC.